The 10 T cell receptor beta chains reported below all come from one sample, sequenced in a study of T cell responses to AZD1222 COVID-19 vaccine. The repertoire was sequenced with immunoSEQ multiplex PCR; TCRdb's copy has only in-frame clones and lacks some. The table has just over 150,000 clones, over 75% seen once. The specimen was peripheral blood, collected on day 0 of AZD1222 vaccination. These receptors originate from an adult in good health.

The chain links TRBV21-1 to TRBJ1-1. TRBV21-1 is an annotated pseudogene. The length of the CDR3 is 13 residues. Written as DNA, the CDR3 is TGTGCCAGCAGCAATCGGGGTTACACTGAAGCTTTCTTT. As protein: CASSNRGYTEAFF.

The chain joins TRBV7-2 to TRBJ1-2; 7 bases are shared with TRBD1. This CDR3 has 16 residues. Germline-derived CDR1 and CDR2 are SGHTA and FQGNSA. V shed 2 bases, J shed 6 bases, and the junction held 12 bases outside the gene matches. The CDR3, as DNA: TGTGCCAGCAGCTTATTAGGGGGCGGCGGACAGGATGGCTACACCTTC. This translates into CASSLLGGGGQDGYTF.

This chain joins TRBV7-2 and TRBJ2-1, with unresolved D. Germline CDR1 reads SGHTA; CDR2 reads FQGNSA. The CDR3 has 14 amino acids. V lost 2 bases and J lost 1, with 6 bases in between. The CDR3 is CASSLLVSYNEQFF. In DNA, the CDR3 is TGTGCCAGCAGCTTACTGGTTTCCTACAATGAGCAGTTCTTC.

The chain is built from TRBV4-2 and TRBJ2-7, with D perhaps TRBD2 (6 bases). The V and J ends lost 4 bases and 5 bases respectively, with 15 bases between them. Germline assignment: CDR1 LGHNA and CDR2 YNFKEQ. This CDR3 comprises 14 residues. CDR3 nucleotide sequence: TGTGCCAGCAGCCCCCTCGGGGAGCGGGACGAGCAGTACTTC. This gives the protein CASSPLGERDEQYF.

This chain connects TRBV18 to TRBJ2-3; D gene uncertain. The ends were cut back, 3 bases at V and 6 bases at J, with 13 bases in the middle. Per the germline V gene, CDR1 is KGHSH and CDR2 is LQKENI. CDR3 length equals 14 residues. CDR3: CASSPLVGYDTQYF. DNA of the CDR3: TGTGCCAGCTCACCCTTAGTCGGGTACGATACGCAGTATTTT. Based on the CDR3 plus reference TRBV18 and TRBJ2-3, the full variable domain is NAGVMQNPRHLVRRRGQEARLRCSPMKGHSHVYWYRQLPEEGLKFMVYLQKENIIDESGMPKERFSAEFPKEGPSILRIQQVVRGDSAAYFCASSPLVGYDTQYFGPGTRLTVL.

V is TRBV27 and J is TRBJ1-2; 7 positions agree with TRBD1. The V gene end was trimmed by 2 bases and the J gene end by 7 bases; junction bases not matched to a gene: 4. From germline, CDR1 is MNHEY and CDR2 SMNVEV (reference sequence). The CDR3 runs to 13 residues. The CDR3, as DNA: TGTGCCAGCAGTTTACGACAGGGAGGTGGCTACACCTTC. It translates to CASSLRQGGGYTF.

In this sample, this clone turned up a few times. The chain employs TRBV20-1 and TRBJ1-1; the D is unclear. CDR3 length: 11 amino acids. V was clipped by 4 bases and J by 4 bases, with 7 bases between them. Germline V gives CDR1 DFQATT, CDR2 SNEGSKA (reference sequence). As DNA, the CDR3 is TGCAGTGCTATGGGGTTCACTGAAGCTTTCTTT. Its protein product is CSAMGFTEAFF.

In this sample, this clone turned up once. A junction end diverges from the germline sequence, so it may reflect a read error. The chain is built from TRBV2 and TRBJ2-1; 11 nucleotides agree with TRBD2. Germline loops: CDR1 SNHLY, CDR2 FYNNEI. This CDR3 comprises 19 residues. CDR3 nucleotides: TGTGCCCGCAGAGGACTAGCGGGCACCCCCAGGGGCTCCTACAATGAGCAGTTCTTC. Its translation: CARRGLAGTPRGSYNEQFF.

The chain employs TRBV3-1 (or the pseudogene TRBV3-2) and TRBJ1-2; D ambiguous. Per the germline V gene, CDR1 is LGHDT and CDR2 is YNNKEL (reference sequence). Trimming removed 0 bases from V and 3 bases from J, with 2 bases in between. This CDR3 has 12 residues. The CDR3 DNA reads TGTGCCAGCAGCCAAGACCACTATGGCTACACCTTC. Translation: CASSQDHYGYTF.

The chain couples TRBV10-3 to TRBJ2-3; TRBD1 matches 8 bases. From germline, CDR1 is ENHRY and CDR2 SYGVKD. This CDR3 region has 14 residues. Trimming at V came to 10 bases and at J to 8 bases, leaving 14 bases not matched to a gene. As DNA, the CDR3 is TGTGCCACGGGACAGGCCCCTAGCAAGGGTACGCAGTATTTT. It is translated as CATGQAPSKGTQYF.